The clone carrying this T cell receptor beta chain showed up many times. MiXCR was run by TCRdb on the PCR reads, yielding one entry per CDR3 protein. This sample has around 100,000 distinct CDR3 sequences, with about a third found just once. This specimen belongs to a study of molecular identifiers for immune sequencing clone quantification. The sample comprised naive CD8+ T cells from blood, with Jurkat cell RNA spiked in. Subset in this sample: FACS-sorted CD8+CD4-CCR7+CD45RA+ naive T cells. The clonotype was recovered from a human donor in good health. Some libraries in this study had Jurkat cell RNA spiked in.

The CDR3 DNA sequence: TGTGCCAGCAGCTTAGGGGTTGCGGGCTACGAGCAGTACTTC. This gives the protein CASSLGVAGYEQYF. This chain links TRBV7-2 with TRBJ2-7; D might be TRBD2 (5 bases). Trimming removed 1 base from V and 3 bases from J, with 10 bases in between. The germline V gene has CDR1 SGHTA and CDR2 FQGNSA. This CDR3 region has 14 residues.